This T cell receptor beta chain was captured by sequencing in a study of blood T cell repertoires in COVID-19. About the study: Italy, Spain and the United States were the sources of the convalescent and acute COVID-19 samples. The analysed material was cDNA or gDNA that came from T cells, B-cell-depleted T cells, or PBMCs.

Original methodology: Amplified reference gene primers provided the basis for estimating nucleated cell counts. This table comes from immunoSEQ multiplex PCR, and its TCRdb copy is limited to in-frame clones, with some not included. V and J calls plus clone size are reproduced from that table; the DNA served to infer D and trimming. The data hold 90,000 to 100,000 clones, with 75% to 95% observed a single time. Germline values: CDR1 SGHAT, CDR2 FQNNGV. CDR3 size: 15 residues. Trimming stripped 0 bases from V and 4 bases from J, with 13 bases between. What was sequenced was peripheral blood. The chain links TRBV11-2 to TRBJ2-7; D may be TRBD2 (5 bases). This clonotype originated in a man in his forties or fifties with acute or convalescent COVID-19. The CDR3 DNA follows: TGTGCCAGCAGCTTAGATTCCAGCGGCCCTTACGAGCAGTACTTC. It encodes CASSLDSSGPYEQYF.